This paragraph covers one TCR beta chain sequence. This entry is derived from a study of shared clonotypes between healthy human individuals. V lost 0 bases, J lost 7 bases, and 14 bases lay in between. CDR1 is SGHNT and CDR2 is YYREEE in the germline V gene (reference sequence). The CDR3 length is 15 residues. Produced via immunoSEQ multiplex PCR; TCRdb's table is partial and in-frame only. The table includes 2 million to 3 million clones, approximately 93% detected once. The receptor comes from a man aged 18 to 29 in good health. Some clones in this sample may be carry-over from other donors' samples. The sample taken for sequencing was naive CD4+ T cells from PBMCs. Described subset: CD45RA+ positively selected. The genes are TRBV5-4 and TRBJ2-1; D remains ambiguous. Written as DNA, the CDR3 is TGTGCCAGCAGCTTGGTTTCGAGATATGGGAATGAGCAGTTCTTC. It specifies CASSLVSRYGNEQFF. The entire variable domain, with the rest obtained from reference TRBV5-4 and TRBJ2-1, is as follows: ETGVTQSPTHLIKTRGQQVTLRCSSQSGHNTVSWYQQALGQGPQFIFQYYREEENGRGNFPPRFSGLQFPNYSSELNVNALELDDSALYLCASSLVSRYGNEQFFGPGTRLTVL.